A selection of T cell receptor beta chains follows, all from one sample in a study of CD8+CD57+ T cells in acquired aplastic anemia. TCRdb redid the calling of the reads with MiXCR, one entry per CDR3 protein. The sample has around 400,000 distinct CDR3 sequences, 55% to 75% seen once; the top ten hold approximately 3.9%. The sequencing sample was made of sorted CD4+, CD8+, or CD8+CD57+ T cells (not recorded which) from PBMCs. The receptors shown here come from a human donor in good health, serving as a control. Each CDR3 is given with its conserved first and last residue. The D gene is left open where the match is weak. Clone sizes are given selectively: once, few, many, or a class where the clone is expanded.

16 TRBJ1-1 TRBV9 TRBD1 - CASSGAITGASTEAFF TGTGCCAGCAGCGGAGCTATCACAGGGGCGAGCACTGAAGCTTTCTTT
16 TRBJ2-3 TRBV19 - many CASSISEGYSTDTQYF TGTGCCAGTAGTATATCCGAGGGGTATAGCACAGATACGCAGTATTTT
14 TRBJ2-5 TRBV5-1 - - CASSQGQTQATQYF TGCGCCAGCAGCCAAGGACAGACCCAAGCGACCCAGTACTTC
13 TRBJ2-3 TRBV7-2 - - CASTPNSYNEQYF TGTGCCAGCACCCCCAACTCCTACAATGAGCAGTATTTT
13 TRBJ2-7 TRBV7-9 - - CASSLDSRYERYF TGTGCCAGCAGCTTAGACTCGCGATACGAGCGGTACTTC
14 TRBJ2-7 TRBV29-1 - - CSVSLPASSYEQYF TGCAGCGTTAGTCTCCCAGCCAGCTCCTACGAGCAGTACTTC
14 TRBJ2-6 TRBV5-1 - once CASSPGAGGNVLTF TGCGCCAGCAGCCCGGGGGCAGGGGGCAACGTCCTGACTTTC
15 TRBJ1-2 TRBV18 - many CASSPRVSPNYGYTF TGTGCCAGCTCACCGAGGGTCAGCCCTAACTATGGCTACACCTTC
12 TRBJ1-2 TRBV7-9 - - CASGVASGGYTF TGTGCCAGCGGCGTAGCCAGTGGGGGCTACACGTTC
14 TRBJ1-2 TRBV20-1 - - CSAFLAGASDGYTF TGCAGTGCGTTTCTGGCGGGGGCGAGTGATGGCTACACCTTC
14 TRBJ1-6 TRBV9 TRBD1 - CASSAGQAVSPLHF TGTGCCAGCAGTGCCGGACAGGCGGTGTCACCTCTCCACTTT
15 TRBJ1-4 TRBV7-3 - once CASSLTGRANEKLFF TGTGCCAGCAGCTTAACTGGTAGAGCTAATGAAAAACTGTTTTTT
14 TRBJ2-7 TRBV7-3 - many CASSLGPASYEQYF TGTGCCAGCAGCTTAGGGCCAGCCTCCTACGAGCAGTACTTC
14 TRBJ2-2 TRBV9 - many CASNGASNTGELFF TGTGCCAGCAATGGGGCTTCAAACACCGGGGAGCTGTTTTTT
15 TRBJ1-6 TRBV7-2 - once CASSLAGGRFSPLHF TGTGCCAGCAGCTTAGCAGGGGGAAGGTTTTCACCCCTCCACTTT
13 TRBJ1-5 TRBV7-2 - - CASSRAINQGQHF TGTGCCAGCAGCCGGGCCATCAATCAGGGCCAGCATTTT
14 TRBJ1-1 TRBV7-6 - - CASSPERTEVEAFF TGTGCCAGCAGCCCAGAACGGACAGAAGTTGAAGCTTTCTTT
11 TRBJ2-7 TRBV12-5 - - CASTVAAEQYF TGTGCCAGCACCGTAGCGGCTGAGCAGTACTTC
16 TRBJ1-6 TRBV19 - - CASSNRQESLNSPLHF TGTGCCAGTAGTAACCGACAGGAATCTTTGAATTCACCCCTCCACTTT
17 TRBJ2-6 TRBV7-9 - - CASSAGLEGADAQVLTF TGTGCCAGCAGCGCCGGGCTGGAAGGGGCTGATGCGCAGGTCCTGACTTTC
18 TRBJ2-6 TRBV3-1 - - CASNKGTLKLSLDKAPTF -
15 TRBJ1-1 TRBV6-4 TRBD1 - CASSDVTGRDTEAFF TGTGCCAGCAGTGACGTGACAGGGCGAGATACTGAAGCTTTCTTT
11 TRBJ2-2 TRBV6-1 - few CASSGPGELFF TGTGCCAGCAGTGGACCCGGGGAGCTGTTTTTT
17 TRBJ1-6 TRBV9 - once CASSVRGAATDTSPLHF TGTGCCAGCAGCGTAAGAGGAGCGGCGACTGATACTTCACCCCTCCACTTT
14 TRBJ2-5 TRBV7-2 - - CASSQDQLHDYQHF TGTGCCAGCAGTCAGGACCAGCTGCACGACTACCAGCACTTC
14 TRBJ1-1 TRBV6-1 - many CASNWSGTKEKAFF TGTGCCAGCAATTGGTCCGGGACAAAAGAAAAAGCTTTCTTT